This T cell receptor (beta chain) was retrieved from a study of blood T cells in healthy people across ages. At the level of the study: Template switching captured about one barcoded beta molecule per two T cells. General study points: Naive CD4+ cell counts and diversity both ran higher in long-lived than in aged donors. While age rose, TCR beta diversity per million T cells dropped in a roughly linear way. Considered underestimates were the diversity estimates obtained from one million T cells.

The CDR3 contains 15 residues. In germline, CDR1 is MDHEN, CDR2 SYDVKM. The germline V and J ends were trimmed by 6 bases and 5 bases, with 17 bases remaining between them. A second PCR, run for about 7 to 11 cycles, used a sample-barcoded 5' primer plus a J-beta primer mix. TCRdb used MiXCR to reprocess the 5' RACE reads, holding one entry per CDR3 protein. The sample gives roughly 1.6 million distinct CDR3 sequences, around 35% of which show up once; around 10% is in the top ten. This clonotype showed up just a few times. What it binds is not known. Sequencing was done on a sample of blood. The receptor was derived from a woman in her twenties or thirties in good health. V is TRBV28 and J is TRBJ2-1, with D perhaps assigned TRBD1 or TRBD2 (5 bases each). CDR3 in DNA: TGTGCCAGCAGGGGGCAGGACACTAGACACAATGAGCAGTTCTTC. Its protein is CASRGQDTRHNEQFF.